This entry features one T cell receptor (beta chain) sequence. One Seattle source followed patients from active infection through their disease course. The data belong to a study of blood T cell repertoires in COVID-19. About the study: The origin of the acute and convalescent COVID-19 samples was the United States, Italy and Spain. PBMCs, B-cell-depleted T cells, or T cells provided the cDNA or gDNA that made up the material.

Authors' analysis steps: By means of reference gene primer amplification, nucleated cell counts were estimated. The repertoire was sequenced with immunoSEQ multiplex PCR; TCRdb's copy has only in-frame clones and lacks some. The DNA gave D and trimming, while V, J and clone size come from that table. The data contain nearly 95,000 clones, over 65% of them seen just once; the ten biggest clones take up 3% to 4.5%. V was pared by 7 bases and J by 0 bases, with 4 bases between. The CDR3 is 12 residues long. The germline gives CDR1 MDHEN, CDR2 SYDVKM. Sequenced sample: peripheral blood. The TCR comes from a man between 65 and 80 years old with COVID-19, enrolled during active disease. The V gene is TRBV28, the J gene TRBJ1-3, with D uncertain. The CDR3 reads CASTYSGNTIYF. CDR3 in DNA: TGTGCCAGCACTTACTCTGGAAACACCATATATTTT.